Ten or more counts support the clone carrying this T cell receptor beta chain. Its antigen is undetermined. The data stem from a study of CD8 T cells in ankylosing spondylitis. A quantitative 5'-RACE method, one with molecular barcodes, was used to make TCR beta libraries. TCRdb passed the 5' RACE reads through MiXCR, listing each CDR3 protein once. The sample holds more than 600,000 distinct CDR3 sequences, 15% to 20% seen once. Study-wide results and limits: Seemingly distinctive of ankylosing spondylitis blood was a TCR beta motif formed by eight highly homologous variants. Disease-associated clones were reportedly significantly overrepresented in matched ankylosing spondylitis synovial fluid. There were earlier reports of some motif variants in reactive arthritis synovial fluid and blood.

This CDR3 is 14 amino acids long. Germline V gives CDR1 SGHRS, CDR2 YFSETQ. The V end lost 3 bases, the J end lost 0 bases, and 10 bases lay between the germline ends. This clonotype was sampled from a male donor with ankylosing spondylitis. The specimen was blood, either unsorted or a sorted T cell fraction (not recorded which). The gene calls are TRBV5-1 and TRBJ2-7; D perhaps matches TRBD2 (6 bases). CDR3 nucleotide sequence: TGCGCCAGCAGCTGGACTACCCCCTCCTACGAGCAGTACTTC. Translated, it gives CASSWTTPSYEQYF.